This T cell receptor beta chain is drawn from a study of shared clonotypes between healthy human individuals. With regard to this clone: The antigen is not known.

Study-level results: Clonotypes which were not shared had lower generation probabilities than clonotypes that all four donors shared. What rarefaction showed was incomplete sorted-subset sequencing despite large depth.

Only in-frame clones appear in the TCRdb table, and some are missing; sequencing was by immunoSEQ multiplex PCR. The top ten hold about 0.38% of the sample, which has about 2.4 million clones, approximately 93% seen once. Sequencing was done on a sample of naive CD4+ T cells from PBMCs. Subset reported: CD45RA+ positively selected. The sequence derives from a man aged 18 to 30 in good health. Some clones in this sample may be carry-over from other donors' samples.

CDR3 bases: TGTGCCAGCAGCCCTCTCAGGGCCCCTTTGAACACTGAAGCTTTCTTT. Amino acid sequence: CASSPLRAPLNTEAFF. The chain recombines TRBV14 with TRBJ1-1; D perhaps matches TRBD1 (5 bases). The CDR3 runs to 16 residues. Trimming stripped 4 bases from V and 0 bases from J, with 15 bases between. The germline V gene encodes CDR1 SGHDN and CDR2 FVKESK.